This T cell receptor beta chain was captured by sequencing in a study of blood T cell repertoires in COVID-19. CDR1 SNHLY and CDR2 FYNNEI come from the germline V gene. V was shortened by 4 bases and J by 2 bases, with 5 bases between the two germline ends. This CDR3 is 12 amino acids long. Study processing details: Reference gene primer amplification yielded estimated nucleated cell counts. Assay: immunoSEQ multiplex PCR; the TCRdb copy retains only in-frame clones and omits some. Clone size and V and J calls were adopted from that table, with D and trimming inferred from the DNA. The sample gives about 140,000 clones, approximately 80% of which show up once; about 10% is in the top ten.

Sequences were obtained from peripheral blood. This clonotype was obtained from a man in his 60s with active or convalescent COVID-19. The chain recombines TRBV2 with TRBJ1-1; a weak D match, TRBD1 (5 bases). CDR3 residues: CASSGTNTEAFF. The CDR3 DNA sequence: TGTGCCAGCAGTGGGACAAACACTGAAGCTTTCTTT.